A single sample is the source of the 30 T cell receptor beta chains below, sequenced in a study of blood T cell repertoires in COVID-19. Only in-frame clones appear in the TCRdb table, and some are missing; sequencing was by immunoSEQ multiplex PCR. The data contain under 300,000 clones, roughly nine tenths of them singletons. The sample taken for sequencing was peripheral blood. The receptors derive from a middle-aged woman who had recovered from COVID-19.

The rearrangement links TRBV28 to TRBJ2-7, with D tentatively TRBD2 (6 bases). Trimming left V 5 bases short and J 0 bases short, with 26 bases between. The CDR3 length is 19 residues. Per the germline V gene, CDR1 is MDHEN and CDR2 is SYDVKM. The CDR3 DNA follows: TGTGCCAGCAGTAAAATAGACCTCACAACGGGACTCCACTCCTACGAGCAGTACTTC. It translates to CASSKIDLTTGLHSYEQYF.

The chain has TRBV6-2 or TRBV6-3 and TRBJ1-5; D not resolved. This CDR3 is 12 amino acids long. The V and J ends lost 5 bases and 7 bases respectively, with 9 bases between them. Germline-derived CDR1 and CDR2 are MNHEY and SVGEGT. The CDR3 DNA reads TGTGCCAGCAGTAGCCTGCGGCAGCCCCAGCATTTT. Amino acids: CASSSLRQPQHF.

The chain joins TRBV12-3 or TRBV12-4 to TRBJ1-1, with D unresolved. V lost 0 bases and J 3 bases, leaving 5 bases between the germline ends. The CDR3 sequence is 13 residues long. Here the CDR3 reads CASSLARDTEAFF. The DNA for the CDR3 is TGTGCCAGCAGTTTAGCGCGGGACACTGAAGCTTTCTTT.

The chain joins TRBV7-2 to TRBJ2-3; 8 bases map to TRBD1. Trimming at V came to 3 bases and at J to 4 bases, leaving 3 bases not matched to a gene. Looked up from germline, CDR1 is SGHTA and CDR2 is FQGNSA. There are 14 residues in the CDR3. The CDR3 DNA follows: TGTGCCAGCAGCTTCCCACAGGGGGCAGATACGCAGTATTTT. Its translation: CASSFPQGADTQYF.

The rearrangement links TRBV21-1 to TRBJ1-1; the table calls TRBD1, which could not be checked here. TRBV21-1 is a documented pseudogene. This CDR3 region has 19 residues. DNA for the CDR3: TGTGCCAGCAGCGCCTATCCACAGGGTTCGCACCCCATGAACACTGAAGCTTTCTTT. Translated: CASSAYPQGSHPMNTEAFF.

The rearrangement uses TRBV27 and TRBJ1-2; D is unresolved. The V end lost 2 bases, the J end lost 7 bases, and 17 bases lay between the germline ends. The CDR3 extends over 15 amino acids. Germline CDR1 and CDR2: MNHEY and SMNVEV (reference sequence). This chain's CDR3 is CASSLVRGYLSGYTF. In DNA, the CDR3 is TGTGCCAGCAGTTTAGTTCGAGGGTATCTTTCTGGCTACACCTTC.

The chain has TRBV11-1 and TRBJ2-3; a possible D gene is TRBD2 (8 bases). Trimming shortened V by 4 bases and J by 6 bases, and 17 bases separated the two germline ends. Looked up from germline, CDR1 is SGHAT and CDR2 is FQDESV (reference sequence). This CDR3 has 15 residues. The CDR3 loop is CASSSSAGGQDTQYF. The CDR3 DNA sequence: TGTGCCAGCAGCTCCTCTGCGGGGGGACAGGATACGCAGTATTTT.

The chain links TRBV6-5 to TRBJ1-2, with TRBD1 as a possible D gene (6 bases). CDR1 MNHEY and CDR2 SVGAGI come from the germline V gene. The V end lost 0 bases, the J end lost 4 bases, and 12 bases lay between the germline ends. The length of the CDR3 is 15 residues. CDR3: CASSYSGGEGYGYTF. CDR3 coding DNA: TGTGCCAGCAGTTACTCAGGGGGAGAAGGCTATGGCTACACCTTC.

In its sample, this clone was seen once. The V call is TRBV19, the J call TRBJ1-1; D unresolved. CDR1 LNHDA and CDR2 SQIVND come from the germline V gene (reference sequence). The V end lost 7 bases, the J end lost 5 bases, and 14 bases lay between the germline ends. This CDR3 contains 13 residues. The CDR3 coding sequence is TGTGCCAGTACCACCAATCGGGATACTGAAGCTTTCTTT. This codes for CASTTNRDTEAFF.

V usage is TRBV6-5 and J usage is TRBJ1-5; D is uncertain. This CDR3 has 14 residues. Trimming left V 5 bases short and J 5 bases short, with 13 bases between. From germline, CDR1 is MNHEY and CDR2 SVGAGI. CDR3 nucleotides: TGTGCCAGCAGTCCACGGCCAGGCGATCAGCCCCAGCATTTT. Its translation is CASSPRPGDQPQHF.

This clone has a single count. This specimen includes other DNA sequences encoding the same CDR3. This chain uses TRBV30 with TRBJ1-2; D is undetermined. CDR1 and CDR2 from the germline V gene are GTSNPN and SVGIG (reference sequence). This CDR3 has 13 residues. The V and J ends lost 4 bases and 3 bases respectively, with 12 bases between them. The CDR3: CAWTPGLDYGYTF. The CDR3 nucleotides are TGTGCCTGGACCCCGGGGTTGGACTATGGCTACACCTTC.

The J gene is TRBJ2-5, the V gene TRBV19; TRBD1 matches 7 bases. Losses at the gene ends were 5 bases for V and 4 bases for J; bases not matched to a gene: 4. The germline V gene has CDR1 LNHDA and CDR2 SQIVND (reference sequence). CDR3 length equals 13 residues. CDR3 residues: CASSSHRGETQYF. In DNA, the CDR3 is TGTGCCAGTAGTTCTCACAGGGGAGAGACCCAGTACTTC.

The rearrangement joins TRBV27 to TRBJ2-1; a possible D gene is TRBD2 (5 bases). V lost 2 bases and J lost 9, with 26 bases in between. The length of the CDR3 is 18 residues. CDR1 is MNHEY and CDR2 is SMNVEV in the germline V gene (reference sequence). Here the CDR3 reads CASSLIPPLTPVGGEQFF. Here the CDR3 DNA reads TGTGCCAGCAGTTTAATCCCCCCGTTGACCCCGGTCGGAGGTGAGCAGTTCTTC.

The J gene is TRBJ1-2, the V gene TRBV30; D perhaps matches TRBD1 (5 bases). The CDR3 spans 15 residues. The V end lost 2 bases, the J end lost 4 bases, and 17 bases lay between the germline ends. CDR1 and CDR2 from the germline V gene are GTSNPN and SVGIG (reference sequence). The CDR3 region is CAWSFSGYGIYGYTF. CDR3 DNA sequence: TGTGCCTGGAGTTTTTCAGGGTATGGGATCTATGGCTACACCTTC.

V gene TRBV12-5 combines with J gene TRBJ2-3, with D tentatively TRBD2 (7 bases). The germline V gene has CDR1 LGHNT and CDR2 FRNRAP. The CDR3 is 14 amino acids. The V gene lost 6 bases and the J gene lost 2 bases, with 12 bases spanning the gap. CDR3 region: CASGPGGPTDTQYF. The CDR3 DNA is TGTGCTAGTGGCCCCGGGGGGCCCACAGATACGCAGTATTTT.

The chain has TRBV2 and TRBJ2-2, with 10 bases fitting TRBD2. The CDR3 totals 15 residues. V was pared by 7 bases and J by 6 bases, with 8 bases of the junction left unmatched. In germline, CDR1 is SNHLY, CDR2 FYNNEI. The CDR3, as DNA: TGTGCCAGCAAGAGCGCTAGCGGGAGTGCCGGGGAGCTGTTTTTT. Encoded protein: CASKSASGSAGELFF.

The V call is TRBV19, the J call TRBJ2-1; D gene uncertain. CDR1 is LNHDA and CDR2 is SQIVND in the germline V gene (reference sequence). Trimming took 5 bases from V and 0 from J, leaving 8 bases between them. This CDR3 is 14 amino acids long. The CDR3 sequence: CASSSSASYNEQFF. The CDR3, as DNA: TGTGCCAGTAGTTCCAGTGCCTCCTACAATGAGCAGTTCTTC.

J is TRBJ1-2 and V is TRBV12-2. TRBV12-2 is a pseudogene locus. The CDR3 runs 17 residues. CDR3 bases: TGTGCAAGTCGCTTAGAGGGAGGGGAGAAGAGAAACTATGGCTACACCTTC. Translated: CASRLEGGEKRNYGYTF.

This chain links TRBV30 with TRBJ1-2; a possible D gene is TRBD1 (5 bases). The length of the CDR3 is 11 residues. Trimming took 8 bases from V and 8 from J, leaving 15 bases between them. Germline CDR1 and CDR2: GTSNPN and SVGIG (reference sequence). CDR3 in DNA: TGTGCCGGCGGCAGGGCCGGGGGCTACACCTTC. This encodes CAGGRAGGYTF. Filled out from reference TRBV30 and TRBJ1-2, the complete variable domain reads SQTIHQWPATLVQPVGSPLSLECTVEGTSNPNLYWYRQAAGRGLQLLFYSVGIGQISSEVPQNLSASRPQDRQFILSSKKLLLSDSGFYLCAGGRAGGYTFGSGTRLTVV.

This clone was detected only a few times. The CDR3 here is CASSEARGGWRGGQPQHF. CDR3 nucleotide sequence: TGTGCCAGCAGTGAAGCCCGAGGAGGGTGGAGGGGGGGTCAGCCCCAGCATTTT. J is TRBJ1-5 and V is TRBV6-1; a weak D match, TRBD1 (6 bases). The CDR3 is 18 amino acids. Trimming stripped 0 bases from V and 6 bases from J, with 21 bases between. The germline V gene encodes CDR1 MNHNS and CDR2 SASEGT.

The count of this clone is one. The chain is built from TRBV20-1 and TRBJ1-5; D gene uncertain. Germline-derived CDR1 and CDR2 are DFQATT and SNEGSKA (reference sequence). This CDR3 region has 14 residues. V was trimmed by 3 bases and J by 4 bases, leaving 13 bases between them. Written as DNA, the CDR3 is TGCAGTGCTAGTCCCGGACGGGGAAATCAGCCCCAGCATTTT. Residues: CSASPGRGNQPQHF.

This clone has only a few counts. This chain links TRBV18 with TRBJ1-1; D call uncertain. The ends were cut back, 3 bases at V and 5 bases at J, with 10 bases in the middle. The germline gives CDR1 KGHSH, CDR2 LQKENI. The CDR3 contains 13 residues. DNA for the CDR3: TGTGCCAGCTCACCTAACGGGGTTACTGAAGCTTTCTTT. This codes for CASSPNGVTEAFF. Full variable domain (remainder filled in from reference TRBV18 and TRBJ1-1): NAGVMQNPRHLVRRRGQEARLRCSPMKGHSHVYWYRQLPEEGLKFMVYLQKENIIDESGMPKERFSAEFPKEGPSILRIQQVVRGDSAAYFCASSPNGVTEAFFGQGTRLTVV.

The CDR3 nucleotides read TGTGCCAGTAGTATTCGGCCGGGTTTTCCTGGAAACACCATATATTTT. As protein: CASSIRPGFPGNTIYF. V gene TRBV19 combines with J gene TRBJ1-3, with D uncertain. Trimming took off 3 bases at V and 2 bases at J, with 14 bases between the two ends. Germline values: CDR1 LNHDA, CDR2 SQIVND (reference sequence). This CDR3 comprises 16 residues.

This clone came up a few times. The chain uses TRBV19 and TRBJ2-3; TRBD2 is a possible D gene (6 bases). V lost 3 bases and J 1 base, leaving 11 bases between the germline ends. Per the germline V gene, CDR1 is LNHDA and CDR2 is SQIVND (reference sequence). CDR3 length equals 15 residues. DNA of the CDR3: TGTGCCAGTAGTATGGGCCGCGGGGGCACAGATACGCAGTATTTT. It is translated as CASSMGRGGTDTQYF.

The rearrangement links TRBV29-1 to TRBJ2-5, with D uncertain. Germline CDR1 SQVTM, CDR2 ANQGSEA. CDR3 length: 11 residues. V was trimmed by 7 bases and J by 2 bases, leaving 8 bases between them. The CDR3 DNA reads as TGCAGCGCCCATCAACAAGAGACCCAGTACTTC. Translation gives CSAHQQETQYF.

This rearrangement joins TRBV27 to TRBJ2-1; tentatively, D is TRBD2 (5 bases). V was clipped by 6 bases and J by 3 bases, with 9 bases between them. The CDR3 covers 13 residues. CDR1 and CDR2 from the germline V gene are MNHEY and SMNVEV (reference sequence). In DNA form, the CDR3 reads TGTGCCAGCAGGGATAGCGACTACAATGAGCAGTTCTTC. Translating it yields CASRDSDYNEQFF.

This clone was recorded only once. The chain uses TRBV9 and TRBJ1-2; 7 nucleotides align to TRBD1. Germline V gene data show CDR1 as SGDLS and CDR2 as YYNGEE. V was pared by 6 bases and J by 6 bases, with 14 bases of the junction left unmatched. The CDR3 is made up of 15 amino acids. CDR3 sequence reads: CASTGGQGVSDGYTF. The CDR3 region has the DNA TGTGCCAGCACCGGAGGGCAGGGGGTTAGCGATGGCTACACCTTC.

Here the CDR3 reads CASSLGRPGGPGTGELFF. DNA of the CDR3: TGTGCCAGCAGCTTGGGGCGGCCGGGAGGGCCGGGGACCGGGGAGCTGTTTTTT. The rearrangement links TRBV5-4 to TRBJ2-2, with TRBD2 matching 8 bases. The V and J ends lost 0 bases and 5 bases, in that order; junction bases with no gene match: 12. The CDR3 has 18 residues. Germline CDR1 and CDR2: SGHNT and YYREEE (reference sequence).

This clone has a single count. At one end, the junction sequence differs from germline, possibly due to a read error. This chain connects TRBV6-5 to TRBJ2-3; 10 bases align to TRBD1. This CDR3 contains 13 residues. The germline gives CDR1 MNHEY, CDR2 SVGAGI. Here the CDR3 reads CASSYSKGTGECF. CDR3 bases: TGTGCCAGCAGTTACTCGAAGGGGACAGGGGAGTGTTTT.

The genes are TRBV24-1 and TRBJ2-2; D possibly corresponds to TRBD1 (5 bases). V was trimmed by 1 base and J by 0 bases, leaving 8 bases between them. This CDR3 is 16 amino acids long. CDR1 KGHDR and CDR2 SFDVKD come from the germline V gene. CDR3 sequence reads: CATSDFAGTNTGELFF. CDR3 nucleotide sequence: TGTGCCACCAGTGATTTTGCAGGGACGAACACCGGGGAGCTGTTTTTT.